The TCR beta chain under discussion was sequenced for a study of T cell responses to AZD1222 COVID-19 vaccine. General study results and limits: Seropositive status at baseline applied to only 6 or 7 AZD1222 recipients. Among the donors, most were white British and more were female, and clonal diversity was possibly underestimated. Repertoires were obtained solely post-peak T cell response.

The CDR3 covers 15 residues. The trim removed 6 bases at V and 6 bases at J, leaving 6 bases unmatched. In germline, CDR1 is MNHEY, CDR2 SVGAGI. This clone was recorded only once. Its antigen is still unknown. Sequenced by immunoSEQ multiplex PCR; TCRdb stores in-frame clones only, minus some. The sample contains about 19,000 clones, 81% of which appear only once. The receptor's source is an adult who received the AZD1222 COVID-19 vaccine. The sample here was peripheral blood, taken 28 days after the second AZD1222 dose. The chain links TRBV6-5 to TRBJ2-1; 12 bases are shared with TRBD2. CDR3 nucleotides: TGTGCCAGCAGCTCTAGCGGGAGGGCCGTCAATGAGCAGTTCTTC. This codes for CASSSSGRAVNEQFF.